The source of this T cell receptor (beta chain) is a study of blood T cell repertoires in COVID-19. The wider study: There were acute and convalescent COVID-19 samples, and they came from the United States, Italy and Spain.

V was pared by 0 bases and J by 6 bases, with 9 bases between. The CDR3 totals 13 residues. The germline gives CDR1 LGHNA, CDR2 YNFKEQ. Original processing notes: Amplifying reference gene primers gave estimates of nucleated cell counts. The repertoire was sequenced with immunoSEQ multiplex PCR; TCRdb's copy has only in-frame clones and lacks some. From that table come the V and J calls and clone size; the DNA was used to work out D and trimming. The data hold 90,000 to 120,000 clones, with 75% to 95% observed a single time. Sequencing used peripheral blood. This sequence was found in a woman in her thirties with acute or convalescent COVID-19. This rearrangement joins TRBV4-2 to TRBJ2-7; D is unclear. CDR3 in amino acids: CASSQDLSREQYF. CDR3 coding DNA: TGTGCCAGCAGCCAAGATTTATCGCGCGAGCAGTACTTC.